The present T cell receptor (beta chain) was sequenced within a study of blood T cell repertoires in COVID-19 (dated by TCRdb to 2020 to 2021). For the study in its entirety: Samples covering the acute and convalescent phases of COVID-19 were provided by collaborators in the United States, Italy and Spain. The sample metadata nearly always contained a de-identified subject ID, COVID-19 status, age in years and sex. The material from the prospective study consisted of cDNA or gDNA derived from T cells, B-cell-depleted T cells, or PBMCs. The samples were drawn from two sources: the first 160 participants of the ongoing ImmuneRACE study, and about 1,300 subjects contributed by 6 global collaborators. The dataset comprised deeply sampled blood TCRbeta repertoires from subjects exposed to, actively infected with, or recovered from COVID-19. Where available, HLA class I and class II types were obtained from metadata supplied by the sample provider rather than from assay-based typing. A freely available public database, intended as a resource for researchers studying the immune response to SARS-CoV-2, is where the repertoires were released.

Whole blood was collected in K2EDTA tubes by collaborating institutions according to the institutions' own protocols. For TCRbeta analysis, collaborator samples were shipped as frozen whole blood, as isolated PBMCs, or as DNA extracted from either sample type. TCRbeta CDR3 regions were amplified from genomic DNA using the immunoSEQ Assay, a bias-controlled multiplex PCR. The source study handled its data this way. Nucleated cell counts per sample were estimated from amplification of reference gene primers within the assay. Sequence reads were collapsed and filtered to measure the absolute abundance of every unique TCRbeta CDR3 rearrangement. Productive Simpson clonality was computed per sample as the square root of Simpson's diversity index over productive rearrangements. TCRdb re-hosts the immuneACCESS table, in-frame sequences only. Its copies lack some clones; in the studies checked, an unresolved V gene accounts for under half of them, and the cause for the rest is not known. That table is the source of V, J and clone size, and D and trimming were worked out from the DNA. Recorded for this sample are 150,000 or so clones; roughly 84% of them occurred a single time. The top ten clones comprise 3% to 5% of the sample.

Based on the germline V gene, the CDR1 and CDR2 sequences are MDHEN and SYDVKM. For this chain, trimming is 6 bases at the V end and 3 bases at the J end, and the number of junction bases without a gene match is 8. Spanning cysteine to phenylalanine, the CDR3 consists of 14 amino acids. Left in the record is the CDR3 DNA by itself, 42 bases read in frame from the first base. Remarks on this clone: No cognate antigen has been identified for it. No quality values exist for individual bases; no much larger clone is one base distant.

The research as a whole found: The quantity of clinical and demographic metadata differed by source and by participant and was supplied without curation.

Source material: peripheral blood. The chain uses TRBV28 and TRBJ2-7, and TRBD2 aligns with 7 junction nucleotides. This receptor was taken from a woman aged 55-69 years with acute or convalescent COVID-19. CDR3 reads: CASSVWRELYEQYF. The DNA sequence reads TGTGCCAGCAGCGTTTGGCGGGAGCTCTACGAGCAGTACTTC.